This record looks at one TCR beta chain sequence and its context. This sample was included in a study of blood T cell repertoires in COVID-19. Overall study context: T cells, B-cell-depleted T cells, or PBMCs provided the cDNA or gDNA that served as material.

Germline V gene sequence: CDR1 DFQATT, CDR2 SNEGSKA (reference sequence). V lost 1 base and J lost 4, with 2 bases in between. The CDR3 is 11 amino acids. How the authors handled the data: Counts of nucleated cells, estimated from reference gene primer amplification, were obtained. The protocol was immunoSEQ multiplex PCR, while the TCRdb copy is restricted to in-frame clones and leaves out a portion. The D gene and trimming were derived from the DNA, and the V and J assignments and clone size from that table. The sample holds approximately 330,000 clones; 80% to 90% are singletons and the top ten take roughly a tenth. Those enrolled in Seattle joined during active infection and were followed longitudinally afterward.

The chain is built from TRBV20-1 and TRBJ2-1; D ambiguous. This clonotype was obtained from a man aged 25-45 years with COVID-19, enrolled during active disease. Sequencing input: peripheral blood. CDR3 protein: CSARVYNEQFF. DNA of the CDR3: TGCAGTGCTAGAGTATACAATGAGCAGTTCTTC.